A selection of T cell receptor beta chains follows, all from one sample in a study of blood T cells in healthy people across ages. From the 5' RACE reads, TCRdb called clonotypes with MiXCR, one entry per CDR3 protein. The sample gives roughly 500,000 distinct CDR3 sequences, roughly 29% of which show up once; about a fifth is in the top ten. The material sequenced was blood. These receptors originate from a woman in her 70s in good health. Each CDR3 is given with its conserved first and last residue. A D gene is named only where the DNA matches it firmly. Size values are once, few and many counts, or a class for expanded clones, and some rows have none.

J gene | V gene | clone size | CDR3 length | D gene | CDR3 protein | CDR3 DNA
TRBJ1-4 | TRBV27 | NA | 15 | NA | CASRNRAATNEKLLF | TGTGCCAGCAGGAACAGGGCAGCAACTAATGAAAAACTGCTTTTT
TRBJ1-5 | TRBV20-1 | few | 15 | TRBD1 | CSARPGTGIRQPQHF | TGCAGTGCTCGTCCCGGGACAGGGATCAGACAGCCCCAGCATTTT
TRBJ2-3 | TRBV5-5 | NA | 15 | NA | CASSFQFVGTDTQYF | TGTGCCAGCAGCTTTCAATTCGTGGGCACAGATACGCAGTATTTT
TRBJ1-1 | TRBV6-5 | NA | 15 | NA | CASSEQNRRSTEAFF | TGTGCCAGCAGTGAACAAAACCGTAGAAGTACTGAAGCTTTCTTT
TRBJ2-3 | TRBV5-6 | few | 15 | NA | CASSLNRDGTDTQYF | TGTGCCAGCAGCTTAAACAGGGACGGCACAGATACGCAGTATTTT
TRBJ2-1 | TRBV15 | few | 17 | TRBD2 | CATSRDYASGGIWEQFF | TGCGCCACCAGCAGAGATTACGCTAGCGGGGGGATTTGGGAGCAGTTCTTC
TRBJ1-5 | TRBV9 | few | 15 | TRBD1 | CASSKTGGSNQPQHF | TGTGCCAGCAGCAAGACAGGGGGCAGCAATCAGCCCCAGCATTTT
TRBJ2-5 | TRBV7-8 | NA | 15 | NA | CASSFSGRPQETQYF | TGTGCCAGCAGCTTCTCGGGACGGCCCCAAGAGACCCAGTACTTC
TRBJ2-5 | TRBV29-1 | NA | 14 | NA | CSVEGKLARETQYF | TGCAGCGTTGAGGGGAAACTAGCCCGGGAGACCCAGTACTTC
TRBJ1-2 | TRBV12-3/TRBV12-4 | few | 13 | NA | CASSFWAAGGYTF | TGTGCCAGCAGTTTTTGGGCGGCGGGGGGCTACACCTTC
TRBJ2-2 | TRBV29-1 | NA | 15 | NA | CSVSTGVPNTGELFF | TGCAGCGTCTCAACCGGGGTCCCGAACACCGGGGAGCTGTTTTTT
TRBJ2-1 | TRBV9 | few | 15 | NA | CASSPGGRLYNEQFF | TGTGCCAGCAGCCCCGGGGGGCGGCTATACAATGAGCAGTTCTTC
TRBJ1-1 | TRBV11-2 | few | 12 | NA | CASSLPGLSAFF | TGTGCCAGCAGCTTACCAGGGCTCTCGGCTTTTTTT
TRBJ2-1 | TRBV9 | NA | 14 | TRBD1 | CASTGTGGHNEQFF | TGTGCCAGCACGGGGACAGGGGGCCACAATGAGCAGTTCTTC
TRBJ2-5 | TRBV5-1 | few | 15 | NA | CASSFGGNNQETQYF | TGCGCCAGCAGCTTCGGCGGGAATAACCAAGAGACCCAGTACTTC
TRBJ2-7 | TRBV5-1 | few | 13 | NA | CASSRGVNDEQYF | TGCGCCAGCAGTAGGGGGGTGAACGACGAGCAGTACTTC
TRBJ1-1 | TRBV29-1 | many | 13 | TRBD1 | CSVDRDRGVEAFF | TGCAGCGTTGACCGGGACAGGGGGGTTGAAGCTTTCTTT
TRBJ2-1 | TRBV12-3/TRBV12-4 | few | 15 | TRBD2 | CASSPHGGRSAEQFF | TGTGCCAGCAGTCCCCACGGGGGGAGGTCGGCTGAGCAGTTCTTC
TRBJ2-2 | TRBV2 | many | 14 | NA | CASSALKGTGELFF | TGTGCCAGCAGCGCCCTGAAGGGGACCGGGGAGCTGTTTTTT
TRBJ2-1 | TRBV20-1 | NA | 12 | NA | CSMTGVYNEQFF | TGCAGCATGACTGGAGTATATAATGAGCAGTTCTTC
TRBJ1-6 | TRBV20-1 | NA | 15 | TRBD1 | CSARLPGTVRSPLHF | TGCAGTGCTCGACTTCCCGGGACAGTCAGGTCACCCCTCCACTTT
TRBJ2-5 | TRBV5-1 | NA | 13 | NA | CASSLAQEETQYF | TGCGCCAGCAGCTTAGCACAGGAAGAGACCCAGTACTTC
TRBJ2-5 | TRBV3-1 | NA | 13 | TRBD2 | CASLPAGAETQYF | TGTGCCAGCCTCCCAGCGGGGGCAGAGACCCAGTACTTC
TRBJ1-4 | TRBV5-5 | few | 17 | NA | CASSPGPTRGGYEKLFF | TGTGCCAGCAGTCCCGGACCTACCCGTGGGGGCTATGAAAAACTGTTTTTT
TRBJ2-7 | TRBV5-1 | NA | 15 | TRBD2 | CASSLELAGENEQYF | TGCGCCAGCAGCTTGGAACTAGCGGGGGAGAACGAGCAGTACTTC
TRBJ2-7 | TRBV12-3/TRBV12-4 | NA | 14 | NA | CASSLGQLFYEQYF | TGTGCCAGCAGTTTGGGGCAGTTGTTCTACGAGCAGTACTTC
TRBJ2-7 | TRBV14 | NA | 15 | TRBD2 | CASSLVSGGSYEQCF | TGTGCCAGCAGCCTGGTTAGCGGGGGATCCTACGAGCAGTGCTTC
TRBJ2-5 | TRBV9 | once | 14 | NA | CASSDGLDQETQYF | TGTGCCAGCAGTGACGGACTGGATCAAGAGACCCAGTACTTC
TRBJ2-5 | TRBV27 | few | 17 | TRBD1 | CASSIPGTGGSRETQYF | TGTGCCAGCAGTATACCCGGGACAGGGGGATCGAGGGAGACCCAGTACTTC
TRBJ2-6 | TRBV5-1 | NA | 15 | NA | CASSLILSGANVLTF | TGCGCCAGCAGCTTAATCCTCTCTGGGGCCAACGTCCTGACTTTC
TRBJ1-1 | TRBV10-2 | NA | 11 | TRBD1 | CASSWDRGAFF | TGCGCCAGCAGTTGGGACAGGGGAGCTTTCTTT
TRBJ2-4 | TRBV6-5 | NA | 14 | NA | CASSYSGGYNIQYF | TGTGCCAGCAGTTACTCGGGCGGGTACAACATTCAGTACTTC
TRBJ2-1 | TRBV2 | NA | 12 | NA | CASASPGTEQFF | TGTGCCAGCGCGAGCCCCGGGACGGAGCAGTTCTTC
TRBJ1-2 | TRBV4-1 | NA | 15 | NA | CASSQEVGPNYGYTF | TGCGCCAGCAGCCAAGAGGTGGGACCTAACTATGGCTACACCTTC
TRBJ2-5 | TRBV29-1 | NA | 13 | TRBD1 | CSVMGQGAKEQYF | TGCAGCGTTATGGGACAGGGGGCGAAGGAGCAGTACTTC
TRBJ1-6 | TRBV3-1 | NA | 15 | NA | CASSEDGGHSSPLHF | TGTGCCAGCAGCGAAGACGGGGGGCATAGTTCACCCCTCCACTTT
TRBJ2-7 | TRBV20-1 | NA | 16 | NA | CSARDPRQGSSYEQYF | TGCAGTGCTAGAGATCCTCGCCAGGGGAGTTCCTACGAGCAGTACTTC
TRBJ2-2 | TRBV29-1 | NA | 13 | NA | CSVNQGGTGELFF | TGCAGCGTTAACCAGGGGGGCACCGGGGAGCTGTTTTTT